Listed below are T cell receptor beta chains from one sample, sequenced in a study of T cell responses to AZD1222 COVID-19 vaccine. Produced via immunoSEQ multiplex PCR; TCRdb's table is partial and in-frame only. This table holds about 140,000 clones, more than 75% found once. The specimen was peripheral blood, collected 28 days after the second AZD1222 dose. These receptors all stem from an adult who received the AZD1222 COVID-19 vaccine. The CDR3 runs from the conserved cysteine through the conserved F or W. D genes are given only for firm matches. Rows may omit the clone size; those that give it use once, few, many or a size class.

TRBJ2-5,-,12,-,TRBV6-5,CASRVGQETQYF,TGTGCCAGCAGGGTTGGCCAAGAGACCCAGTACTTC
TRBJ1-2,-,13,-,TRBV19,CASSIQGFVGYTF,TGTGCCAGTAGTATCCAGGGGTTTGTTGGCTACACCTTC
TRBJ2-6,-,14,-,TRBV7-2,CASNGFSGANVLTF,TGTGCCAGCAATGGCTTCTCTGGGGCCAACGTCCTGACTTTC
TRBJ2-3,-,14,-,TRBV5-4,CASSLSGDSDTQYF,TGTGCCAGCAGCTTATCAGGGGATTCAGATACGCAGTATTTT
TRBJ2-6,-,17,TRBD1,TRBV7-3,CASSSGQGKAGANVLTF,TGTGCCAGCAGCTCCGGACAGGGGAAGGCTGGGGCCAACGTCCTGACTTTC
TRBJ2-3,-,14,-,TRBV20-1,CSASPKQATDTQYF,TGCAGTGCTAGTCCTAAGCAGGCCACAGATACGCAGTATTTT
TRBJ2-2,-,14,-,TRBV5-1,CASSLDWGTGELFF,TGCGCCAGCAGCTTGGATTGGGGGACCGGGGAGCTGTTTTTT
TRBJ1-1,-,12,-,TRBV28,CGTLNMNTEAFF,TGTGGCACCTTAAACATGAACACTGAAGCTTTCTTT
TRBJ1-1,-,15,-,TRBV5-5,CASSLLPQMNTEAFF,TGTGCCAGCAGCTTGTTGCCTCAGATGAACACTGAAGCTTTCTTT
TRBJ1-5,-,14,-,TRBV28,CASSRIPRDQPQHF,TGTGCCAGCAGCAGAATCCCGAGGGATCAGCCCCAGCATTTT
TRBJ2-7,-,14,-,TRBV5-6,CASSTLGPTYEQYF,TGTGCCAGCAGCACTTTGGGACCGACCTACGAGCAGTACTTC
TRBJ2-7,-,15,TRBD1,TRBV7-2,CASSLRTGDSYEQYF,TGTGCCAGCAGCTTAAGGACAGGGGACTCCTACGAGCAGTACTTC
TRBJ2-3,-,13,-,TRBV29-1,CSGRQGGADTQYF,TGCAGCGGGCGGCAGGGAGGTGCAGATACGCAGTATTTT
TRBJ2-2,-,18,TRBD2,TRBV24-1,CATSDLAGGPRGTGELFF,TGTGCCACCAGTGACCTAGCGGGGGGGCCCCGGGGCACCGGGGAGCTGTTTTTT
TRBJ1-5,-,13,-,TRBV19,CASSGSGFQPQHF,TGTGCCAGTAGTGGTTCTGGGTTTCAGCCCCAGCATTTT
TRBJ1-5,many,17,TRBD1,TRBV28,CASSLDHGDRANQPQHF,TGTGCCAGCAGTTTAGATCATGGGGACAGGGCCAATCAGCCCCAGCATTTT
TRBJ1-1,-,18,TRBD1,TRBV28,CASSLSLRDRGWGTEAFF,TGTGCCAGCAGTTTATCACTCCGGGACAGGGGGTGGGGGACTGAAGCTTTCTTT
TRBJ2-3,-,17,-,TRBV5-1,CASSPHYGSSGTDTQYF,TGCGCCAGCAGTCCACATTACGGGAGCTCGGGCACAGATACGCAGTATTTT
TRBJ1-1,-,15,-,TRBV9,CASSASGGANTEAFF,TGTGCCAGCAGCGCCTCCGGGGGGGCTAACACTGAAGCTTTCTTT
TRBJ2-1,-,13,-,TRBV3-1/TRBV3-2,CASSQARDLAPFF,TGTGCCAGCAGCCAGGCAAGGGACCTCGCGCCTTTCTTC
TRBJ1-2,-,12,-,TRBV6-6,CASSYVDKGYTF,TGTGCCAGCAGTTATGTGGATAAAGGCTACACCTTC
TRBJ2-1,-,15,TRBD2,TRBV4-2,CASSQGASGDNEQFF,TGTGCCAGCAGCCAAGGTGCTAGCGGGGACAATGAGCAGTTCTTC
TRBJ2-3,once,12,-,TRBV5-4,CASSLVDDTQYF,TGTGCCAGCAGCTTGGTTGATGATACGCAGTATTTT
TRBJ1-2,-,14,-,TRBV29-1,CSYDQAGQNYGYTF,TGCAGTTATGACCAGGCAGGCCAAAACTATGGCTACACCTTC
TRBJ2-7,-,12,-,TRBV19,CASRPRRDEQYF,TGTGCCAGTAGGCCTCGACGGGACGAGCAGTACTTC
TRBJ2-5,-,15,-,TRBV6-5,CASSLVSTGQETQYF,TGTGCCAGCAGCCTCGTGTCGACAGGACAAGAGACCCAGTACTTC
TRBJ1-6,-,14,TRBD1,TRBV5-1,CASSATGIQAPLHF,TGCGCCAGCAGCGCGACAGGGATTCAGGCACCCCTCCACTTT
TRBJ2-5,few,15,-,TRBV9,CASSVGQILQETQYF,TGTGCCAGCAGCGTAGGTCAGATTTTACAAGAGACCCAGTACTTC